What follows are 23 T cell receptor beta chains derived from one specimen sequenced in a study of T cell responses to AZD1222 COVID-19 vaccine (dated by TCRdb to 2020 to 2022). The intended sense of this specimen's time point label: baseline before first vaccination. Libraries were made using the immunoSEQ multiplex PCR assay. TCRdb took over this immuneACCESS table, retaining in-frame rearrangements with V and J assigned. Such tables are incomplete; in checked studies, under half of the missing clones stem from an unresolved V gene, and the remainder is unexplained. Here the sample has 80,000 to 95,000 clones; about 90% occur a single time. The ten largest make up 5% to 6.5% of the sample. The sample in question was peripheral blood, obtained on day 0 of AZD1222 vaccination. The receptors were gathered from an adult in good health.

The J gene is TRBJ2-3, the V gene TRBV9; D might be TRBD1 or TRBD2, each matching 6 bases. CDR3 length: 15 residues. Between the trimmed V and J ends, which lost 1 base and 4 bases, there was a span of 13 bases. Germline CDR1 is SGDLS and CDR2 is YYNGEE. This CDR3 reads CASSVFFGGPDTQYF. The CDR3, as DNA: TGTGCCAGCAGCGTATTTTTCGGGGGCCCAGATACGCAGTATTTT.

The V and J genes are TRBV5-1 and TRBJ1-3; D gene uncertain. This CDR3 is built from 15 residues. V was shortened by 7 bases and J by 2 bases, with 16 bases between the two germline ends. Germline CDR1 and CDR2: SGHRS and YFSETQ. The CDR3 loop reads CASAAYQKTGNTIYF. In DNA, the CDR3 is TGCGCCAGCGCCGCTTATCAAAAGACTGGAAACACCATATATTTT.

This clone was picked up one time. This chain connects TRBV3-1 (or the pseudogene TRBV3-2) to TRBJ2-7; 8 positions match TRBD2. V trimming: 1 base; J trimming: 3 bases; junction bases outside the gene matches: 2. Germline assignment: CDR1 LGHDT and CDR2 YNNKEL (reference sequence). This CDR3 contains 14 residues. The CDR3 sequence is CASSQVGTSYEQYF. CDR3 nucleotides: TGTGCCAGCAGCCAAGTGGGGACTAGCTACGAGCAGTACTTC.

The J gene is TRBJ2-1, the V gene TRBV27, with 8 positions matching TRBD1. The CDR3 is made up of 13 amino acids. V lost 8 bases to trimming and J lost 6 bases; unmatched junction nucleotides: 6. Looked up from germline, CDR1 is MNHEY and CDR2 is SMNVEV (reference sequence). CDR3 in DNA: TGTGCCAGCTCGGACAGGGTTTCCAATGAGCAGTTCTTC. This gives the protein CASSDRVSNEQFF.

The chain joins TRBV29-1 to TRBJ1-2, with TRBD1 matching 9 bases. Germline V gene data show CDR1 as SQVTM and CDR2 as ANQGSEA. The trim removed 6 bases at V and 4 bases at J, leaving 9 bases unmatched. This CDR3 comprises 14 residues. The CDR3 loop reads CSVRSGQGTYGYTF. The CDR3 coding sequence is TGCAGCGTCCGATCAGGACAGGGGACCTATGGCTACACCTTC. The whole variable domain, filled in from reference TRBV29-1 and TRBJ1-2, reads SAVISQKPSRDICQRGTSLTIQCQVDSQVTMMFWYRQQPGQSLTLIATANQGSEATYESGFVIDKFPISRPNLTFSTLTVSNMSPEDSSIYLCSVRSGQGTYGYTFGSGTRLTVV.

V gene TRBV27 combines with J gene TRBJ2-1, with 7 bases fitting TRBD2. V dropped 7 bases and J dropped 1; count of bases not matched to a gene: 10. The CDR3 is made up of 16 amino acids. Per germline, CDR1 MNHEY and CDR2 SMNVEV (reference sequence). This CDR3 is CASMGGSWSSYNEQFF. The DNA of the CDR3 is TGTGCCAGCATGGGGGGGAGCTGGAGTTCCTACAATGAGCAGTTCTTC.

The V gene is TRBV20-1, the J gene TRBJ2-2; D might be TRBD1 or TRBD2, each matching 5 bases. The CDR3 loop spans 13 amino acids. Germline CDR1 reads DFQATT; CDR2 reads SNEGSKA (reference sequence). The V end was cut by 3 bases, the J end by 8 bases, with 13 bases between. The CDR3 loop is CSASQGTVGELFF. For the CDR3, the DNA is TGCAGTGCTAGTCAAGGGACGGTGGGGGAGCTGTTTTTT.

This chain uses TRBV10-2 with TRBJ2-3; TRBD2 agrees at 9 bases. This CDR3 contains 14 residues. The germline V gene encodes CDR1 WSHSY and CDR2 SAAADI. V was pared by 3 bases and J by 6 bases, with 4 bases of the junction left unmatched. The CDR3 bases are TGCGCCAGCAGTGAAGCGGGAGGTATGGATACGCAGTATTTT. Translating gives CASSEAGGMDTQYF.

The chain's CDR3 is CASRSDNEQFF. CDR3 DNA: TGTGCCAGCAGATCCGACAATGAGCAGTTCTTC. This chain links TRBV28 with TRBJ2-1; D ambiguous. V lost 6 bases, J lost 5 bases, and 5 bases lay in between. Germline V gives CDR1 MDHEN, CDR2 SYDVKM. This CDR3 region has 11 residues.

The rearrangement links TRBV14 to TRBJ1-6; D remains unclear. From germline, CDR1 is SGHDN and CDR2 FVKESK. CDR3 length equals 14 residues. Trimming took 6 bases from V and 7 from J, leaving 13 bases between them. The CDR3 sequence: CASRTNLGNSPLHF. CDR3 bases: TGTGCCAGCAGGACTAACCTGGGGAATTCACCCCTCCACTTT.

CDR3: CASSPHSPGTSARTDTQYF. The CDR3 region has the DNA TGTGCCAGCAGCCCACACTCCCCCGGGACTAGCGCCCGCACAGATACGCAGTATTTT. The chain couples TRBV3-1 (or the pseudogene TRBV3-2) to TRBJ2-3; TRBD2 aligns across 10 bases. Germline V gene data show CDR1 as LGHDT and CDR2 as YNNKEL (reference sequence). V shed 4 bases and J 1 base; nucleotides not matched to a gene: 14. The CDR3 sequence is 19 residues long.

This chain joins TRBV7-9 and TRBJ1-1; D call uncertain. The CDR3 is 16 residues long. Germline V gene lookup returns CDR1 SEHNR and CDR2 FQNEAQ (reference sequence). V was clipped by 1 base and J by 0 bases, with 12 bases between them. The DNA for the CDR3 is TGTGCCAGCAGCTTAGGGGGTTTGGTTGTGAACACTGAAGCTTTCTTT. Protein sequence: CASSLGGLVVNTEAFF.

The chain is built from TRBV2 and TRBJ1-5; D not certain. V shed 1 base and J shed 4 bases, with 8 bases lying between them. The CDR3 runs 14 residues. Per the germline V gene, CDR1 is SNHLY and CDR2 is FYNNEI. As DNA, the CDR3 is TGTGCCAGCAGTGAAGAGTCGGGTAATCAGCCCCAGCATTTT. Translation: CASSEESGNQPQHF.

Here the CDR3 reads CASSLGTGNTEAFF. CDR3 bases: TGTGCCAGCAGTTTGGGGACAGGGAACACTGAAGCTTTCTTT. The chain links TRBV28 to TRBJ1-1; TRBD1 matches 8 bases. V trimming: 3 bases; J trimming: 1 base; junction bases outside the gene matches: 1. The CDR3 has 14 residues. Germline V gene data show CDR1 as MDHEN and CDR2 as SYDVKM.

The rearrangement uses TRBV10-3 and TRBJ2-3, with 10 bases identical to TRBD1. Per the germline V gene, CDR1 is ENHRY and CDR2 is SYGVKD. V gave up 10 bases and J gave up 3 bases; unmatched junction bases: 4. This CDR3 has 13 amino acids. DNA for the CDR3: TGTGCCACAGGGACAGGGGAAACAGATACGCAGTATTTT. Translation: CATGTGETDTQYF.

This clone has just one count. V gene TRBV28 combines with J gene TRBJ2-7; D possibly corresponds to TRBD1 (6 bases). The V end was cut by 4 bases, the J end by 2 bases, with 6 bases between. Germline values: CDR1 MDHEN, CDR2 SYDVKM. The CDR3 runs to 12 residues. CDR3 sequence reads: CASSYRAYEQYF. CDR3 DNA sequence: TGTGCCAGCAGTTACAGGGCCTACGAGCAGTACTTC.

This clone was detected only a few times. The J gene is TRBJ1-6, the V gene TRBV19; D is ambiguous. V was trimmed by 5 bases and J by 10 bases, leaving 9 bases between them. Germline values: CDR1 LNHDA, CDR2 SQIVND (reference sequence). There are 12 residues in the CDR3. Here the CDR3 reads CASSSPSSPLHF. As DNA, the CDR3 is TGTGCCAGTAGTTCCCCCAGCTCACCCCTCCACTTT.

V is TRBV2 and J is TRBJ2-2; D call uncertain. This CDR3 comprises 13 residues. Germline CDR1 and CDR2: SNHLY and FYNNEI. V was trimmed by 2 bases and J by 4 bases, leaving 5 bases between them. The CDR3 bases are TGTGCCAGCAGTGAATCGGGCACCGGGGAGCTGTTTTTT. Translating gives CASSESGTGELFF.

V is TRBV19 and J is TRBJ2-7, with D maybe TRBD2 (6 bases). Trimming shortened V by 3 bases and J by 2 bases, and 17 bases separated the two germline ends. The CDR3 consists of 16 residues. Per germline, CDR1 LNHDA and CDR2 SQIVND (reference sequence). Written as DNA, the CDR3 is TGTGCCAGTAGTATCGCCCTAGCTAGCGAAACCTACGAGCAGTACTTC. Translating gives CASSIALASETYEQYF.

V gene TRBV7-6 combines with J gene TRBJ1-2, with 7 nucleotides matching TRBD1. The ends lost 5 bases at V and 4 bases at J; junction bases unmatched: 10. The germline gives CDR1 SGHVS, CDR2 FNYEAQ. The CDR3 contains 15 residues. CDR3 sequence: CASSPTGVGRYGYTF. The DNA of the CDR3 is TGTGCCAGCAGCCCCACAGGGGTGGGGCGCTATGGCTACACCTTC.

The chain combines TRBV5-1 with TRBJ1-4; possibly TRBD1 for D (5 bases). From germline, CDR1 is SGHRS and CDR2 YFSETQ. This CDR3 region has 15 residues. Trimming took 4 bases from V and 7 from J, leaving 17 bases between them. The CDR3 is CASSLRGELGEKLFF. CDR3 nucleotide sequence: TGCGCCAGCAGCCTTCGGGGGGAATTGGGTGAAAAACTGTTTTTT.

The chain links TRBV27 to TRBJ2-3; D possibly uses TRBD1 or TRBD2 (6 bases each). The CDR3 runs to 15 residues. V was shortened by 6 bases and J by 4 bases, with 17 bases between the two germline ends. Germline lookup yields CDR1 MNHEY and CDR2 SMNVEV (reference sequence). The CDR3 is CASRYRSGGADTQYF. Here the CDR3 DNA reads TGTGCCAGCAGATATCGGTCCGGGGGCGCAGATACGCAGTATTTT.

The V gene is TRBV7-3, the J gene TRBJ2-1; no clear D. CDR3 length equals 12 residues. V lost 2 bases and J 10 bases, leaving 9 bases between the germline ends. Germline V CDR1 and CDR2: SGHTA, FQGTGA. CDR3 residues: CASSLDGREQFF. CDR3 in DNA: TGTGCCAGCAGCTTAGACGGCCGGGAGCAGTTCTTC.